Below are 21 T cell receptor beta chains sequenced from a single sample in a study of T-cell memory formation after mild COVID-19. TCRdb reprocessed the 5' RACE reads via MiXCR and lists one record per CDR3 protein. The sample lists under 300,000 distinct CDR3 sequences; around 8% were seen once. The sample comprised PBMCs or a T cell subset sorted from them (not recorded which). The source is a man younger than 30 who had mild COVID-19 (a few samples of this study predate the infection). Cell type and time point are not known.

The CDR3 DNA is TGCGCCAGCAGCCAAGATTTCCTAGCGTGGGGCAATGAGCAGTTCTTC. Its translation is CASSQDFLAWGNEQFF. V and J are TRBV4-3 and TRBJ2-1, with D maybe TRBD2 (6 bases). Germline V gives CDR1 LGHNA, CDR2 YSLEER. Trimming stripped 0 bases from V and 6 bases from J, with 15 bases between. The CDR3 runs 16 residues.

This clonotype was detected only a few times. V usage is TRBV7-2 and J usage is TRBJ1-6; no firm D call. The germline CDR1 and CDR2 sequences are SGHTA and FQGNSA. V was shortened by 7 bases and J by 8 bases, with 18 bases between the two germline ends. This CDR3 contains 15 residues. The CDR3 sequence: CASIQETQAHSPLHF. CDR3 DNA: TGTGCCAGCATCCAAGAAACTCAGGCCCATTCACCCCTCCACTTT.

This clonotype was observed many times. The V gene is TRBV4-2, the J gene TRBJ2-3; D not certain. V was clipped by 4 bases and J by 5 bases, with 16 bases between them. The germline gives CDR1 LGHNA, CDR2 YNFKEQ. The CDR3 spans 15 residues. This CDR3 is CASSRSPGQVDTQYF. The CDR3 coding sequence is TGTGCCAGCAGCCGGTCGCCGGGTCAAGTAGATACGCAGTATTTT.

This clonotype was observed at least ten times. V gene TRBV7-2 combines with J gene TRBJ2-7; TRBD2 matches 12 bases. V shed 0 bases and J 4 bases; nucleotides not matched to a gene: 4. CDR3 length: 16 residues. Germline CDR1 is SGHTA and CDR2 is FQGNSA. CDR3 sequence: CASSLAPLAGGYEQYF. CDR3 bases: TGTGCCAGCAGCTTAGCGCCCCTAGCGGGGGGGTACGAGCAGTACTTC.

The chain employs TRBV27 and TRBJ2-1, with 9 bases identical to TRBD2. The CDR3 is made up of 16 amino acids. V shed 1 base, J shed 2 bases, and the junction held 3 bases outside the gene matches. Germline assignment: CDR1 MNHEY and CDR2 SMNVEV (reference sequence). CDR3: CASSLYQRGAYNEQFF. Here the CDR3 DNA reads TGTGCCAGCAGTTTATACCAGCGGGGGGCCTACAATGAGCAGTTCTTC.

The chain combines TRBV11-1 with TRBJ1-1; D ambiguous. In germline, CDR1 is SGHAT, CDR2 FQDESV (reference sequence). The CDR3 runs 13 residues. V was trimmed by 1 base and J by 9 bases, leaving 12 bases between them. The CDR3 region has the DNA TGTGCCAGCAGCTTAGAGGAGGCAGGAAAAGCTTTCTTT. Encoded protein: CASSLEEAGKAFF.

This clonotype was counted many times. This chain uses TRBV5-1 with TRBJ2-5, with 9 bases fitting TRBD1. The germline gives CDR1 SGHRS, CDR2 YFSETQ. The trim removed 4 bases at V and 4 bases at J, leaving 14 bases unmatched. This CDR3 comprises 17 residues. The chain's CDR3 is CASSQGPGTGSGETQYF. CDR3 nucleotides: TGCGCCAGCAGCCAGGGTCCCGGGACAGGGAGTGGAGAGACCCAGTACTTC. Based on the CDR3 plus reference TRBV5-1 and TRBJ2-5, the full variable domain is KAGVTQTPRYLIKTRGQQVTLSCSPISGHRSVSWYQQTPGQGLQFLFEYFSETQRNKGNFPGRFSGRQFSNSRSEMNVSTLELGDSALYLCASSQGPGTGSGETQYFGPGTRLLVL.

In this sample, this clonotype turned up a few times. The chain has TRBV5-1 and TRBJ2-5; 11 nucleotides match TRBD2. CDR3 length: 16 residues. Germline trimming cut 2 bases from V and 1 base from J; bases unmatched to any gene: 4. Germline values: CDR1 SGHRS, CDR2 YFSETQ. CDR3 loop: CASSLPSGGIQETQYF. The CDR3, as DNA: TGCGCCAGCAGCTTACCTAGCGGGGGGATCCAAGAGACCCAGTACTTC.

This clonotype was seen ten or more times. Written as DNA, the CDR3 is TGCGCCAGCAGCCCGGGACTAGCGGGCACAGATACGCAGTATTTT. Its protein product is CASSPGLAGTDTQYF. The chain combines TRBV5-1 with TRBJ2-3; 11 nucleotides match TRBD2. The CDR3 runs 15 residues. The V segment lost 4 bases and the J segment 1 base; nucleotides outside the gene matches: 2. Germline CDR1 is SGHRS and CDR2 is YFSETQ. The variable domain in full, completed from reference TRBV5-1 and TRBJ2-3, reads KAGVTQTPRYLIKTRGQQVTLSCSPISGHRSVSWYQQTPGQGLQFLFEYFSETQRNKGNFPGRFSGRQFSNSRSEMNVSTLELGDSALYLCASSPGLAGTDTQYFGPGTRLTVL.

This chain links TRBV20-1 with TRBJ2-7, with 11 bases identical to TRBD1. Trimming removed 5 bases from V and 4 bases from J; junction bases left unmatched: 1. Germline V gene data show CDR1 as DFQATT and CDR2 as SNEGSKA (reference sequence). There are 12 residues in the CDR3. Written as DNA, the CDR3 is TGCAGTGCTGGGACAGGGGGGTACGAGCAGTACTTC. Protein sequence: CSAGTGGYEQYF.

The J gene is TRBJ1-4, the V gene TRBV29-1; 9 nucleotides agree with TRBD1. The V gene's germline CDR1 is SQVTM and CDR2 ANQGSEA. With V trimmed by 5 bases and J by 5 bases, 6 bases remained unmatched. This CDR3 contains 14 residues. The CDR3 DNA reads TGCAGCGTTACCGAAGGGACAGGGAATGAAAAACTGTTTTTT. Translating it yields CSVTEGTGNEKLFF.

This clonotype has just a few counts. The genes are TRBV5-5 and TRBJ1-5; D uncertain. Germline-derived CDR1 and CDR2 are SGHKS and YYEKEE (reference sequence). The CDR3 runs 15 residues. With 2 bases removed from V and 4 bases from J, the gap between germline ends came to 13 bases. CDR3 in DNA: TGTGCCAGCAGCTTAGCCGCAACCCAAAATCAGCCCCAGCATTTT. This translates into CASSLAATQNQPQHF. The whole variable domain, filled in from reference TRBV5-5 and TRBJ1-5, reads DAGVTQSPTHLIKTRGQQVTLRCSPISGHKSVSWYQQVLGQGPQFIFQYYEKEERGRGNFPDRFSARQFPNYSSELNVNALLLGDSALYLCASSLAATQNQPQHFGDGTRLSIL.

This clonotype has a handful of counts. The chain couples TRBV4-1 to TRBJ2-1; 10 bases match TRBD2. CDR1 is MGHRA and CDR2 is YSYEKL in the germline V gene. The CDR3 has 16 residues. Trimming cost V 1 base and J 8 bases; bases outside gene matches: 8. The CDR3 DNA is TGCGCCAGCAGCCAAGGGAGCGGGGGGGCCTCGTATGAGCAGTTCTTC. Its protein is CASSQGSGGASYEQFF.

The chain links TRBV4-3 to TRBJ2-2; 8 bases are shared with TRBD1. Trimming cost V 0 bases and J 7 bases; bases outside gene matches: 13. Germline V gene data show CDR1 as LGHNA and CDR2 as YSLEER. The CDR3 loop spans 18 amino acids. DNA for the CDR3: TGCGCCAGCAGCCAAGATGGACGCAGGGGGCGTCTGGTCGGGGAGCTGTTTTTT. Amino acid sequence: CASSQDGRRGRLVGELFF.

This clonotype was seen a handful of times. The V and J genes are TRBV2 and TRBJ1-1; TRBD1 agrees at 7 bases. Germline CDR1 reads SNHLY; CDR2 reads FYNNEI. The CDR3 spans 11 residues. Germline trimming cut 8 bases from V and 6 bases from J; bases unmatched to any gene: 3. Written as DNA, the CDR3 is TGTGCCAGCGACAGGGTGGCTGAAGCTTTCTTT. It translates to CASDRVAEAFF.

The chain has TRBV12-3 or TRBV12-4 and TRBJ1-1, with a possible D match to TRBD1 (6 bases). The CDR3 contains 12 residues. Trimming left V 6 bases short and J 5 bases short, with 10 bases between. The CDR3 DNA reads as TGTGCCAGCAGAGTAACAGGGACTGAAGCTTTCTTT. Residues: CASRVTGTEAFF.

This clonotype was counted a few times. This chain joins TRBV6-6 and TRBJ2-6; D remains unclear. Trimming removed 3 bases from V and 2 bases from J, with 8 bases in between. CDR1 and CDR2 (germline): MNHNY, SVGAGI (reference sequence). The CDR3 sequence is 15 residues long. Here the CDR3 DNA reads TGTGCCAGCAGTTATGGAGCGCCTGGGGCCAACGTCCTGACTTTC. Translated, it gives CASSYGAPGANVLTF.

The chain uses TRBV7-2 and TRBJ1-2; D remains ambiguous. The CDR3 spans 15 residues. Germline CDR1 and CDR2: SGHTA and FQGNSA. The V end was cut by 5 bases, the J end by 5 bases, with 18 bases between. The CDR3 loop is CASSLNSPGAYGYTF. As DNA, the CDR3 is TGTGCCAGCAGCCTTAACAGCCCGGGCGCTTATGGCTACACCTTC.

V usage is TRBV5-1 and J usage is TRBJ2-7; weak D call: TRBD1 (6 bases). The CDR3 length is 15 residues. Germline values: CDR1 SGHRS, CDR2 YFSETQ. The V and J ends lost 4 bases and 4 bases respectively, with 18 bases between them. The CDR3 sequence: CASSRTGKERYEQYF. DNA of the CDR3: TGCGCCAGCAGCCGTACAGGGAAGGAAAGGTACGAGCAGTACTTC.

The chain uses TRBV6-2 or TRBV6-3 and TRBJ1-1, with 9 bases fitting TRBD1. Looked up from germline, CDR1 is MNHEY and CDR2 is SVGEGT. After removal of 6 bases from V and 4 bases from J, the junction contained 6 bases not matched to a gene. There are 14 residues in the CDR3. CDR3 nucleotide sequence: TGTGCCAGCAGGCCGACAGGGGGACGCACTGAAGCTTTCTTT. Translated, it gives CASRPTGGRTEAFF.

The chain recombines TRBV3-1 with TRBJ1-2; D might be TRBD1 (5 bases). CDR1 is LGHDT, CDR2 YNNKEL, per germline (reference sequence). V was trimmed by 2 bases and J by 6 bases, leaving 13 bases between them. The CDR3 has 14 amino acids. The CDR3 nucleotides read TGTGCCAGCAGCCAACGGGGGATAGAGGATGGCTACACCTTC. Amino acid sequence: CASSQRGIEDGYTF.